The clone carrying this T cell receptor (beta chain) was observed once. Its antigen is currently unknown. 60 Vbeta and 13 Jbeta primers were used in PCR. TCRdb's table, derived via immunoSEQ multiplex PCR, lists solely in-frame clones and lacks some. The sample has some 150,000 clones, about 76% seen once. This CDR3 contains 13 residues. V dropped 3 bases and J dropped 0 bases, with 5 bases sitting between them. Germline CDR1 and CDR2: SGHNT and YYREEE (reference sequence). The data belong to a study of cytomegalovirus exposure and HLA in healthy donors. Overall study context: Researchers previously reported finding roughly 120 million unique TCR beta sequences from about 170 million T cells.

Study-wide points: Association of a missense DCLRE1C variant with TCR beta V- and J-gene trimming was reported in a later analysis. Later, an analysis found that common viral pathogens appeared to be linked with several of the most significant clusters.

This chain uses TRBV5-4 with TRBJ2-3; D is uncertain. The source of this sequence is a woman in her thirties or forties in good health and CMV-seronegative. Sequenced sample: PBMCs. The CDR3 bases are TGTGCCAGCAGCTCGTCTAGCACAGATACGCAGTATTTT. Its protein product is CASSSSSTDTQYF. The variable domain in full, completed from reference TRBV5-4 and TRBJ2-3, reads ETGVTQSPTHLIKTRGQQVTLRCSSQSGHNTVSWYQQALGQGPQFIFQYYREEENGRGNFPPRFSGLQFPNYSSELNVNALELDDSALYLCASSSSSTDTQYFGPGTRLTVL.